Given below is one T cell receptor (beta chain) in context. The data originate from a study of T cell responses to AZD1222 COVID-19 vaccine. Some clones are missing from TCRdb's copy, which holds only in-frame ones; the method was immunoSEQ multiplex PCR. Seen here are under 200,000 clones, 91% observed once, and the top ten hold around 4%. The sequences come from peripheral blood, collected on day 0 of AZD1222 vaccination. The TCR comes from an adult in good health.

The CDR3 coding sequence is TGCGCCAGCAGCCTGACACTAGAAGTTGAGACCCAGTACTTC. Translated, it gives CASSLTLEVETQYF. The chain carries TRBV5-1 and TRBJ2-5; possibly TRBD2 for D (5 bases). This CDR3 contains 14 residues. CDR1 is SGHRS, CDR2 YFSETQ, per germline. V was clipped by 4 bases and J by 5 bases, with 15 bases between them.